The 27 T cell receptor beta chains in this list originate from one sample, sequenced in a study of identifying expanded T cells in peripheral blood. This table comes from immunoSEQ multiplex PCR, and its TCRdb copy is limited to in-frame clones, with some not included. The table records roughly 120,000 clones, roughly 90% of them present only once. Sample: blood. Receptor source: a person aged 18 to 75 in good health.

V and J are TRBV11-2 and TRBJ2-7; D perhaps matches TRBD2 (6 bases). The CDR3 contains 14 residues. V was shortened by 5 bases and J by 6 bases, with 17 bases between the two germline ends. In germline, CDR1 is SGHAT, CDR2 FQNNGV. CDR3 bases: TGTGCCAGCAGCCCTCGGGGGATTAATGGCGAGCAGTACTTC. The encoded protein is CASSPRGINGEQYF. The full variable domain, with the rest looked up from reference TRBV11-2 and TRBJ2-7, is EAGVAQSPRYKIIEKRQSVAFWCNPISGHATLYWYQQILGQGPKLLIQFQNNGVVDDSQLPKDRFSAERLKGVDSTLKIQPAKLEDSAVYLCASSPRGINGEQYFGPGTRLTVT.

The genes are TRBV13 and TRBJ2-2, with 8 bases matching TRBD1. Trimming at V came to 3 bases and at J to 7 bases, leaving 7 bases not matched to a gene. Looked up from germline, CDR1 is PRHDT and CDR2 is FYEKMQ (reference sequence). The CDR3 extends over 15 amino acids. The DNA of the CDR3 is TGTGCCAGCAGCTTCGACAGGGGTCGGGGCGGGGAGCTGTTTTTT. Amino acids: CASSFDRGRGGELFF.

The gene calls are TRBV19 and TRBJ1-1, with 7 bases identical to TRBD1. The CDR3 has 15 residues. V lost 5 bases, J lost 3 bases, and 9 bases stayed unmatched. Germline lookup yields CDR1 LNHDA and CDR2 SQIVND (reference sequence). The CDR3 protein is CASSPDRARDTEAFF. CDR3 nucleotide sequence: TGTGCCAGTAGTCCCGACAGGGCTCGAGACACTGAAGCTTTCTTT.

The genes are TRBV11-2 and TRBJ2-7; D uncertain. The CDR3 has 13 residues. The V gene's germline CDR1 is SGHAT and CDR2 FQNNGV. Trimming took 3 bases from V and 2 from J, leaving 8 bases between them. CDR3 sequence reads: CASSLAGPYEQYF. The CDR3 DNA reads TGTGCCAGCAGCTTGGCCGGTCCCTACGAGCAGTACTTC. Complete variable domain (other parts from reference TRBV11-2 and TRBJ2-7): EAGVAQSPRYKIIEKRQSVAFWCNPISGHATLYWYQQILGQGPKLLIQFQNNGVVDDSQLPKDRFSAERLKGVDSTLKIQPAKLEDSAVYLCASSLAGPYEQYFGPGTRLTVT.

V gene TRBV4-2 combines with J gene TRBJ2-1; D remains ambiguous. Trimming left V 1 base short and J 6 bases short, with 10 bases between. Germline V lookup: CDR1 LGHNA, CDR2 YNFKEQ. The CDR3 loop spans 14 amino acids. CDR3 sequence: CASSQVGVGNEQFF. CDR3 DNA: TGTGCCAGCAGCCAAGTGGGTGTGGGCAATGAGCAGTTCTTC.

Points on this clone: At one boundary the junction diverges from the germline segment, which might be a read error. V usage is TRBV4-1 and J usage is TRBJ1-4, with D unclear. The CDR3 totals 17 residues. The germline V gene encodes CDR1 MGHRA and CDR2 YSYEKL. CDR3 nucleotide sequence: TGCACCAGCAGCCAACTCCCTTACCGTGGCCTTAATGAAAAACTGTTTTTT. Encoded protein: CTSSQLPYRGLNEKLFF.

CDR3 bases: TGTGCCAGCATCCCGACAGGGAGGAACACTGAAGCTTTCTTT. It translates to CASIPTGRNTEAFF. J is TRBJ1-1 and V is TRBV6-5; 7 bases are shared with TRBD1. V lost 7 bases and J lost 1; bases outside the gene matches: 6. The V gene's germline CDR1 is MNHEY and CDR2 SVGAGI. This CDR3 has 14 amino acids.

The chain joins TRBV7-9 to TRBJ2-3; D might be TRBD2 (5 bases). Trimming pared 5 bases from V and 1 base from J, leaving 16 bases between. Germline V gives CDR1 SEHNR, CDR2 FQNEAQ (reference sequence). This CDR3 has 16 amino acids. DNA for the CDR3: TGTGCCAGCAGCGAGCTAGCTCCTGGGGGCACAGATACGCAGTATTTT. It specifies CASSELAPGGTDTQYF.

The chain carries TRBV7-2 and TRBJ2-1; TRBD2 agrees at 15 bases. V trimming: 5 bases; J trimming: 5 bases; junction bases outside the gene matches: 13. Per the germline V gene, CDR1 is SGHTA and CDR2 is FQGNSA. The CDR3 is 19 amino acids. As DNA, the CDR3 is TGTGCCAGCAGCAGGAACCGGACTAGCGGGGGGGAAGAGGACAATGAGCAGTTCTTC. This codes for CASSRNRTSGGEEDNEQFF.

As DNA, the CDR3 is TGTGCCAGCAGCTTAGGGGGGGCTTCCTACAATGAGCAGTTCTTC. Amino acid sequence: CASSLGGASYNEQFF. The chain couples TRBV5-4 to TRBJ2-1, with a tentative D call TRBD2 (7 bases). Trimming took 2 bases from V and 1 from J, leaving 10 bases between them. The CDR3 sequence is 15 residues long. Germline V gives CDR1 SGHNT, CDR2 YYREEE (reference sequence).

The V gene is TRBV29-1, the J gene TRBJ1-2; TRBD1 aligns across 12 bases. J was trimmed by 4 bases and V by 7 bases; bases with no gene match: 13. In germline, CDR1 is SQVTM, CDR2 ANQGSEA. This CDR3 region has 16 residues. In nucleotides, the CDR3 is TGCAGCGCCGCCCTCGGGACAGGGGGCGTCCTCTATGGCTACACCTTC. Its translation: CSAALGTGGVLYGYTF. The full variable domain, with the rest looked up from reference TRBV29-1 and TRBJ1-2, is SAVISQKPSRDICQRGTSLTIQCQVDSQVTMMFWYRQQPGQSLTLIATANQGSEATYESGFVIDKFPISRPNLTFSTLTVSNMSPEDSSIYLCSAALGTGGVLYGYTFGSGTRLTVV.

This chain joins TRBV10-1 and TRBJ2-1; 7 nucleotides line up with TRBD2. J was trimmed by 5 bases and V by 8 bases; bases with no gene match: 9. This CDR3 has 14 amino acids. The germline V gene encodes CDR1 WNHNN and CDR2 SYGVQD (reference sequence). CDR3 in DNA: TGCGCCAGCGGGAGAAGGGCGGGAGACAATGAGCAGTTCTTC. The encoded protein is CASGRRAGDNEQFF.

This clone has just one count. DNA for the CDR3: TGTGCCAGCTCCCGGGAATATATCGCCTACGAGCAGTACTTC. This gives the protein CASSREYIAYEQYF. The V gene is TRBV9, the J gene TRBJ2-7, with D possibly TRBD2 on 5 matching bases. The CDR3 extends over 14 amino acids. Trimming removed 7 bases from V and 2 bases from J, with 16 bases in between. Looked up from germline, CDR1 is SGDLS and CDR2 is YYNGEE. The complete variable domain, with remaining parts taken from reference TRBV9 and TRBJ2-7, reads DSGVTQTPKHLITATGQRVTLRCSPRSGDLSVYWYQQSLDQGLQFLIQYYNGEERAKGNILERFSAQQFPDLHSELNLSSLELGDSALYFCASSREYIAYEQYFGPGTRLTVT.

The V call is TRBV7-9, the J call TRBJ2-5, with D perhaps given as TRBD1 or TRBD2 (6 bases each). CDR1 and CDR2 from the germline V gene are SEHNR and FQNEAQ (reference sequence). This CDR3 contains 14 residues. Trimming took off 2 bases at V and 5 bases at J, with 12 bases between the two ends. CDR3 sequence: CASSLRRGMETQYF. For the CDR3, the DNA is TGTGCCAGCAGCTTACGGAGGGGGATGGAGACCCAGTACTTC.

This chain connects TRBV19 to TRBJ1-2; 7 positions agree with TRBD1. Germline V gene lookup returns CDR1 LNHDA and CDR2 SQIVND (reference sequence). This CDR3 is built from 16 residues. Losses at the gene ends were 4 bases for V and 1 base for J; bases not matched to a gene: 9. In nucleotides, the CDR3 is TGTGCCAGTAGTAGGTACCGGGACAGAAATAACTATGGCTACACCTTC. Translation: CASSRYRDRNNYGYTF.

The chain combines TRBV6-1 with TRBJ1-1, with no clear D. CDR1 MNHNS and CDR2 SASEGT come from the germline V gene. V lost 0 bases and J 0 bases, leaving 8 bases between the germline ends. This CDR3 region has 15 residues. CDR3 region: CASSEARQLNTEAFF. The CDR3 DNA is TGTGCCAGCAGTGAAGCGCGGCAGCTGAACACTGAAGCTTTCTTT.

This chain joins TRBV2 and TRBJ1-3; D may be TRBD1 (6 bases). The germline CDR1 and CDR2 sequences are SNHLY and FYNNEI. This CDR3 contains 13 residues. Trimming cost V 7 bases and J 0 bases, with 7 bases left between them. The CDR3 region has the DNA TGTGCCAGCAAAGGGGGCTCTGGAAACACCATATATTTT. Its protein product is CASKGGSGNTIYF. The variable domain in full, completed from reference TRBV2 and TRBJ1-3, reads EPEVTQTPSHQVTQMGQEVILRCVPISNHLYFYWYRQILGQKVEFLVSFYNNEISEKSEIFDDQFSVERPDGSNFTLKIRSTKLEDSAMYFCASKGGSGNTIYFGEGSWLTVV.

This CDR3 is CAISESYRANYGYTF. The CDR3 DNA follows: TGTGCCATCAGTGAGTCGTATAGGGCCAACTATGGCTACACCTTC. The chain joins TRBV10-3 to TRBJ1-2; D gene ambiguous. Trimming pared 0 bases from V and 2 bases from J, leaving 10 bases between. The CDR3 spans 15 residues. From germline, CDR1 is ENHRY and CDR2 SYGVKD.

CDR3 in amino acids: CASSGDRGLDQPQHF. As DNA, the CDR3 is TGTGCCAGCAGTGGGGACAGGGGGCTTGATCAGCCCCAGCATTTT. The genes are TRBV2 and TRBJ1-5; the match to TRBD1 covers 12 bases. V dropped 4 bases and J dropped 5; count of bases not matched to a gene: 3. The CDR3 runs to 15 residues. Germline V gene sequence: CDR1 SNHLY, CDR2 FYNNEI.

The J gene is TRBJ2-6, the V gene TRBV5-5, with no clear D. The germline V and J ends were trimmed by 2 bases and 2 bases, with 8 bases remaining between them. The CDR3 is 15 amino acids. Germline assignment: CDR1 SGHKS and CDR2 YYEKEE (reference sequence). DNA for the CDR3: TGTGCCAGCAGCTTAGGACCACCTGGGGCCAACGTCCTGACTTTC. It specifies CASSLGPPGANVLTF.

The chain has TRBV19 and TRBJ2-1; D call uncertain. The CDR3 has 12 amino acids. V was pared by 5 bases and J by 9 bases, with 11 bases between. Looked up from germline, CDR1 is LNHDA and CDR2 is SQIVND (reference sequence). This CDR3 reads CASSWAGGEQFF. CDR3 DNA sequence: TGTGCCAGTAGTTGGGCCGGCGGTGAGCAGTTCTTC.

V usage is TRBV5-1 and J usage is TRBJ2-5; TRBD1 might be the D (6 bases). The CDR3 extends over 14 amino acids. CDR1 is SGHRS and CDR2 is YFSETQ in the germline V gene. V lost 2 bases, J lost 2 bases, and 10 bases lay in between. The CDR3 nucleotides are TGCGCCAGCAGCTTTTGGACAGCACAAGAGACCCAGTACTTC. Residues: CASSFWTAQETQYF.

The chain uses TRBV5-6 and TRBJ1-5, with 12 positions matching TRBD1. The CDR3 covers 16 residues. From germline, CDR1 is SGHDT and CDR2 YYEEEE. The V and J ends lost 0 bases and 9 bases, in that order; junction bases with no gene match: 7. CDR3 sequence: CASSLGGQGAVGPQHF. CDR3 DNA sequence: TGTGCCAGCAGCTTGGGGGGACAGGGGGCCGTCGGGCCCCAGCATTTT.

The V and J genes are TRBV27 and TRBJ2-3; 10 bases fit TRBD1. The CDR3 extends over 16 amino acids. Germline V gene sequence: CDR1 MNHEY, CDR2 SMNVEV (reference sequence). Trimming removed 2 bases from V and 0 bases from J; junction bases left unmatched: 2. Here the CDR3 reads CASSLGTGVSTDTQYF. Written as DNA, the CDR3 is TGTGCCAGCAGTTTAGGGACAGGGGTGAGCACAGATACGCAGTATTTT.

V usage is TRBV7-9 and J usage is TRBJ2-5; 12 bases are a match to TRBD1. Trimming at V came to 1 base and at J to 5 bases, leaving 5 bases not matched to a gene. Germline V gives CDR1 SEHNR, CDR2 FQNEAQ (reference sequence). The CDR3 sequence is 16 residues long. The CDR3 loop is CASSLGGQGAHETQYF. In DNA, the CDR3 is TGTGCCAGCAGCTTAGGGGGACAGGGGGCGCATGAGACCCAGTACTTC.

The chain has TRBV2 and TRBJ2-1; maybe TRBD2 (5 bases). Looked up from germline, CDR1 is SNHLY and CDR2 is FYNNEI. Trimming took 2 bases from V and 4 from J, leaving 12 bases between them. The CDR3 is 15 amino acids. CDR3 sequence reads: CASSERTSNYNEQFF. In nucleotides, the CDR3 is TGTGCCAGCAGTGAAAGGACTTCCAATTACAATGAGCAGTTCTTC.

This chain uses TRBV2 with TRBJ2-3; the D gene is possibly TRBD1 (9 bases). Germline V gene sequence: CDR1 SNHLY, CDR2 FYNNEI. Between the trimmed V and J ends, which lost 10 bases and 1 base, there was a span of 15 bases. The CDR3 sequence is 14 residues long. CDR3 sequence: CAIGGDRGTDTQYF. The CDR3 bases are TGTGCCATCGGGGGGGACAGGGGCACAGATACGCAGTATTTT.